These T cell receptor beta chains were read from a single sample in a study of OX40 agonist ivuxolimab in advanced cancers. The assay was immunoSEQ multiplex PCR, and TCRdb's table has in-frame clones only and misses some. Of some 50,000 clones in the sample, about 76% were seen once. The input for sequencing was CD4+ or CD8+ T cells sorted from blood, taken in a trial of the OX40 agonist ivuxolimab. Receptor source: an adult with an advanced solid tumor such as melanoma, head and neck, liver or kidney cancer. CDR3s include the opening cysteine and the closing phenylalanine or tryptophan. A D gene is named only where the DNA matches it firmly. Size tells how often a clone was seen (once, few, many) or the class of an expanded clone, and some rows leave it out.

cdr3_nt: TGTGCCAGCAGCGAAAGACACGAGTACAATGAGCAGTTCTTC
cdr3_aa: CASSERHEYNEQFF
v_call: TRBV9
d_call: .
clone_size: .
j_call: TRBJ2-1

cdr3_nt: TGTGCCAGCAGCCCCGTCAAAGGACACTTTTACAATGAGCAGTTCTTC
cdr3_aa: CASSPVKGHFYNEQFF
v_call: TRBV7-2
d_call: .
clone_size: .
j_call: TRBJ2-1

cdr3_nt: TGTGCCAGCAGTTTTATTGGGGCGAACACTGAAGCTTTCTTT
cdr3_aa: CASSFIGANTEAFF
v_call: TRBV27
d_call: .
clone_size: .
j_call: TRBJ1-1

cdr3_nt: TGTGCCAGCGGTCAATCCGCGAGCGAGCAGTACTTC
cdr3_aa: CASGQSASEQYF
v_call: TRBV9
d_call: .
clone_size: once
j_call: TRBJ2-7

cdr3_nt: TGTGCCAGCAGCTTGGAACTAGCGGGAGGTGAGCAGTTCTTC
cdr3_aa: CASSLELAGGEQFF
v_call: TRBV5-4
d_call: TRBD2
clone_size: .
j_call: TRBJ2-1

cdr3_nt: TGTGCCAGTAGTATAGATCGGACAGGGGAGGGGGTGAATGAGCAGTTCTTC
cdr3_aa: CASSIDRTGEGVNEQFF
v_call: TRBV19
d_call: TRBD1
clone_size: .
j_call: TRBJ2-1

cdr3_nt: TGCGCCAGCAGTGAGTGGCTAGGAAGGGACAATGAGCAGTTCTTC
cdr3_aa: CASSEWLGRDNEQFF
v_call: TRBV10-1
d_call: .
clone_size: .
j_call: TRBJ2-1

cdr3_nt: TGCGCCAGCAGCCAAGAAATGGCGCTCACAGATACGCAGTATTTT
cdr3_aa: CASSQEMALTDTQYF
v_call: TRBV4-1
d_call: .
clone_size: .
j_call: TRBJ2-3

cdr3_nt: TGTGCCAGCAGTCCCAAGCAGGAGAGACTTTACACAGATACGCAGTATTTT
cdr3_aa: CASSPKQERLYTDTQYF
v_call: TRBV14
d_call: .
clone_size: .
j_call: TRBJ2-3

cdr3_nt: TGCAGCGTTGAAACCTTGAGACAGGGGTCCTACGAGCAGTACTTC
cdr3_aa: CSVETLRQGSYEQYF
v_call: TRBV29-1
d_call: TRBD1
clone_size: .
j_call: TRBJ2-7

cdr3_nt: TGTGCCAGCAGCCCTGGGACTAGCGGGTACAATGAGCAGTTCTTC
cdr3_aa: CASSPGTSGYNEQFF
v_call: TRBV27
d_call: TRBD2
clone_size: .
j_call: TRBJ2-1

cdr3_nt: TGTGCCAGCAGTGAAGGGGGGGGCCCCCTCTATGGCTACACCTTC
cdr3_aa: CASSEGGGPLYGYTF
v_call: TRBV2
d_call: .
clone_size: .
j_call: TRBJ1-2

cdr3_nt: TGTGCCAGCAGCCCTTCGGCAGGGGATGAGGACTACGAGCAGTACTTC
cdr3_aa: CASSPSAGDEDYEQYF
v_call: TRBV27
d_call: .
clone_size: .
j_call: TRBJ2-7

cdr3_nt: TGTGCCAGCTCACCATCAGCGGGGGGGCAGGATACGCAGTATTTT
cdr3_aa: CASSPSAGGQDTQYF
v_call: TRBV18
d_call: TRBD2
clone_size: .
j_call: TRBJ2-3

cdr3_nt: TGTGCCAGCAGCTCTGGGGAGGGTGATTATGGCTACACCTTC
cdr3_aa: CASSSGEGDYGYTF
v_call: TRBV7-9
d_call: .
clone_size: .
j_call: TRBJ1-2

cdr3_nt: TGTGCCAGCAGCTTAGTGCCCACGGAGACCCAGTACTTC
cdr3_aa: CASSLVPTETQYF
v_call: TRBV7-2
d_call: .
clone_size: .
j_call: TRBJ2-5

cdr3_nt: TGTGCCAGCAGCCAGGAGGGACTAGCGGGGGGCGGGGCCAAAAACATTCAGTACTTC
cdr3_aa: CASSQEGLAGGGAKNIQYF
v_call: TRBV14
d_call: TRBD2
clone_size: .
j_call: TRBJ2-4

cdr3_nt: TGCGCCAGCAGCTCCCAGGGGCAGTCCTACAATGAGCAGTTCTTC
cdr3_aa: CASSSQGQSYNEQFF
v_call: TRBV4-1
d_call: .
clone_size: once
j_call: TRBJ2-1

cdr3_nt: TGTGCCAGCAGCGTATTACAGGGAGATACCGGGGAGCTGTTTTTT
cdr3_aa: CASSVLQGDTGELFF
v_call: TRBV9
d_call: .
clone_size: once
j_call: TRBJ2-2

cdr3_nt: TGTGCCAGCAGTCTACTACCACTTGTCTCCAGGGGAAAGTCCTACGAGCAGTACTTC
cdr3_aa: CASSLLPLVSRGKSYEQYF
v_call: TRBV28
d_call: .
clone_size: .
j_call: TRBJ2-7

cdr3_nt: TGTGCCAGCACTTCGGGATTTAGCAATCAGCCCCAGCATTTT
cdr3_aa: CASTSGFSNQPQHF
v_call: TRBV2
d_call: .
clone_size: .
j_call: TRBJ1-5

cdr3_nt: TGTGCCAGCAGCTCCCAGGGGACAGAAGAGACCCAGTACTTC
cdr3_aa: CASSSQGTEETQYF
v_call: TRBV7-9
d_call: TRBD1
clone_size: .
j_call: TRBJ2-5

cdr3_nt: TGTGCCAGCAGTTTTGATATTGGGGGGACCGGGGAGCTGTTTTTT
cdr3_aa: CASSFDIGGTGELFF
v_call: TRBV6-5
d_call: .
clone_size: .
j_call: TRBJ2-2

cdr3_nt: TGTGCCAGCAGCCTAGGAGGACAGGGACGAGAAAAACTGTTTTTT
cdr3_aa: CASSLGGQGREKLFF
v_call: TRBV7-6
d_call: TRBD1
clone_size: .
j_call: TRBJ1-4

cdr3_nt: TGTGCTAGTGGTTTTCATATCGCTGAAGCTTTCTTT
cdr3_aa: CASGFHIAEAFF
v_call: TRBV12-5
d_call: .
clone_size: .
j_call: TRBJ1-1

cdr3_nt: TGCGCCAGCAGCCAAGTCCGCGGGAGCTCCTACGAGCAGTACTTC
cdr3_aa: CASSQVRGSSYEQYF
v_call: TRBV4-1
d_call: TRBD2
clone_size: .
j_call: TRBJ2-7

cdr3_nt: TGTGCCAGCAGTCTCCTAACCGGGGAGCTGTTTTTT
cdr3_aa: CASSLLTGELFF
v_call: TRBV27
d_call: .
clone_size: .
j_call: TRBJ2-2

cdr3_nt: TGTGCCAGCAGTTACTCAGGGGACCAAGAGACCCAGTACTTC
cdr3_aa: CASSYSGDQETQYF
v_call: TRBV6-5
d_call: .
clone_size: .
j_call: TRBJ2-5

cdr3_nt: TGTGCCAGCAAGAGCGAGGGTAGCGGGAGCCCTACGCAGTATTTT
cdr3_aa: CASKSEGSGSPTQYF
v_call: TRBV28
d_call: TRBD2
clone_size: .
j_call: TRBJ2-3

cdr3_nt: TGTGCCAGCAGTTTAAGCGGAGAGCAGTACTTC
cdr3_aa: CASSLSGEQYF
v_call: TRBV28
d_call: .
clone_size: .
j_call: TRBJ2-7

cdr3_nt: TGTGCCTGGATTACGGCCGGGACAGGGAGGGGCACTGAAGCTTTCTTT
cdr3_aa: CAWITAGTGRGTEAFF
v_call: TRBV30
d_call: TRBD1
clone_size: .
j_call: TRBJ1-1

cdr3_nt: TGTGCCAGCAGCCGTCTTGGACAGGGGGTATGGGAGACCCAGTACTTC
cdr3_aa: CASSRLGQGVWETQYF
v_call: TRBV28
d_call: TRBD1
clone_size: once
j_call: TRBJ2-5

cdr3_nt: TGTGCCAGCAATCTAGCGGGGGGGCCTCTGGAGACCCAGTACTTC
cdr3_aa: CASNLAGGPLETQYF
v_call: TRBV2
d_call: TRBD2
clone_size: .
j_call: TRBJ2-5

cdr3_nt: TGTGCCAGCCGACTAAGCGGGAGCGCAGATACGCAGTATTTT
cdr3_aa: CASRLSGSADTQYF
v_call: TRBV13
d_call: TRBD2
clone_size: .
j_call: TRBJ2-3

cdr3_nt: TGTGCCAGCAGCCCAAGACCAGGGCCGGCACAGCCCCAGCATTTT
cdr3_aa: CASSPRPGPAQPQHF
v_call: TRBV28
d_call: .
clone_size: .
j_call: TRBJ1-5

cdr3_nt: TGCAGCGTTGAAGATACGGGGGACGTAGGTTTAGTGTTTGGCTACACCTTC
cdr3_aa: CSVEDTGDVGLVFGYTF
v_call: TRBV29-1
d_call: .
clone_size: .
j_call: TRBJ1-2

cdr3_nt: TGTGCCAGCTCACCTATGAATTTCGGCGGAGTTAACTATGGCTACACCTTC
cdr3_aa: CASSPMNFGGVNYGYTF
v_call: TRBV18
d_call: .
clone_size: .
j_call: TRBJ1-2

cdr3_nt: TGTGCCAGTAGTATCGGAGTCCACACTGAAGCTTTCTTT
cdr3_aa: CASSIGVHTEAFF
v_call: TRBV19
d_call: .
clone_size: .
j_call: TRBJ1-1

cdr3_nt: TGTGCCTGGAGTTTAGATTTCCAAGAGACCCAGTACTTC
cdr3_aa: CAWSLDFQETQYF
v_call: TRBV30
d_call: .
clone_size: .
j_call: TRBJ2-5

cdr3_nt: TGTGCCAGCAAAGATCAGGCCTTAGCCTACGAGCAGTACTTC
cdr3_aa: CASKDQALAYEQYF
v_call: TRBV5-4
d_call: .
clone_size: .
j_call: TRBJ2-7

cdr3_nt: TGTGCCACCAGCAGCAGCCTCATGAACACTGAAGCTTTCTTT
cdr3_aa: CATSSSLMNTEAFF
v_call: TRBV15
d_call: .
clone_size: .
j_call: TRBJ1-1

cdr3_nt: TGTGCCAGCAGTTTTACAGGGGCCGCCTACGAGCAGTACTTC
cdr3_aa: CASSFTGAAYEQYF
v_call: TRBV27
d_call: TRBD1
clone_size: medium-sized
j_call: TRBJ2-7

cdr3_nt: TGTGCCAGCAGCGTCCCGGGACAGGTGAACACTGAAGCTTTCTTT
cdr3_aa: CASSVPGQVNTEAFF
v_call: TRBV5-6
d_call: TRBD1
clone_size: .
j_call: TRBJ1-1

cdr3_nt: TGCAGCGCTGGCCCAGGCGGTAAAACGGCTGGCTACACCTTC
cdr3_aa: CSAGPGGKTAGYTF
v_call: TRBV29-1
d_call: .
clone_size: many
j_call: TRBJ1-2

cdr3_nt: TGCGCCAGCAGTGATTCCCCTGGCGGGGGGGCAGATACGCAGTATTTT
cdr3_aa: CASSDSPGGGADTQYF
v_call: TRBV10-2
d_call: TRBD2
clone_size: .
j_call: TRBJ2-3

cdr3_nt: TGCGCCAGCAGTGAGGTTCCAGGGGTAGAAGCTTTCTTT
cdr3_aa: CASSEVPGVEAFF
v_call: TRBV10-2
d_call: .
clone_size: few
j_call: TRBJ1-1

cdr3_nt: TGCGCCAGCAGCCCCCCATCTAGCGGGGGTCTCTACAATGAGCAGTTCTTC
cdr3_aa: CASSPPSSGGLYNEQFF
v_call: TRBV5-1
d_call: TRBD2
clone_size: .
j_call: TRBJ2-1

cdr3_nt: TGTGCCAGCAGTTACAGGGATCCTTACAATGAGCAGTTCTTC
cdr3_aa: CASSYRDPYNEQFF
v_call: TRBV27
d_call: .
clone_size: .
j_call: TRBJ2-1

cdr3_nt: TGTGCCAGCACCTCGACACCGGGACTAGCGGGGGTCTACAATGAGCAGTTCTTC
cdr3_aa: CASTSTPGLAGVYNEQFF
v_call: TRBV7-6
d_call: TRBD2
clone_size: .
j_call: TRBJ2-1

cdr3_nt: TGTGCCAGCGGACTAGCGGAGTACAATGAGCAGTTCTTC
cdr3_aa: CASGLAEYNEQFF
v_call: TRBV27
d_call: TRBD2
clone_size: .
j_call: TRBJ2-1

cdr3_nt: TGTGCCAGCAGTTACTCAGGGACCCTCTACGAGCAGTACTTC
cdr3_aa: CASSYSGTLYEQYF
v_call: TRBV10-3
d_call: .
clone_size: once
j_call: TRBJ2-7

cdr3_nt: TGCGCCAGTACAGGGGGCGCGGGGGTCAATGAGCAGTTCTTC
cdr3_aa: CASTGGAGVNEQFF
v_call: TRBV5-1
d_call: TRBD1
clone_size: .
j_call: TRBJ2-1

cdr3_nt: TGTGCCAGCACCGAGGTGGCGAAGGATGAAAAACTGTTTTTT
cdr3_aa: CASTEVAKDEKLFF
v_call: TRBV2
d_call: .
clone_size: .
j_call: TRBJ1-4